The 10 T cell receptor beta chains below were found in one sample sequenced in a study of T cells after yellow fever vaccination. TCRdb passed the 5' RACE reads through MiXCR, listing each CDR3 protein once. The sample shows under 400,000 distinct CDR3 sequences, more than 9% of them seen only once. The sample was PBMCs, taken on the day of the first yellow fever vaccination. The receptors come from a man younger than 35 who received the YFV17D yellow fever vaccine.

The J gene is TRBJ1-2, the V gene TRBV20-1; no clear D. The germline CDR1 and CDR2 sequences are DFQATT and SNEGSKA (reference sequence). Trimming removed 6 bases at V and 2 bases at J, with 13 bases between. The CDR3 spans 13 residues. The CDR3 region has the DNA TGCAGTGCCTTAGGGAGTAGGAACTATGGCTACACCTTC. This translates into CSALGSRNYGYTF.

V and J are TRBV20-1 and TRBJ2-3; possibly TRBD1 for D (6 bases). This CDR3 has 15 residues. V was shortened by 6 bases and J by 4 bases, with 20 bases between the two germline ends. Germline-derived CDR1 and CDR2 are DFQATT and SNEGSKA (reference sequence). CDR3 residues: CSASPASGTSDTQYF. The CDR3 DNA follows: TGCAGTGCGAGCCCCGCGTCGGGGACATCAGATACGCAGTATTTT.

This clonotype was counted many times. The rearrangement uses TRBV28 and TRBJ2-2; perhaps D is TRBD1 or TRBD2 (5 bases each). The CDR3 contains 13 residues. Looked up from germline, CDR1 is MDHEN and CDR2 is SYDVKM. Trimming took off 3 bases at V and 4 bases at J, with 6 bases between the two ends. The CDR3 sequence: CASSLGTTGELFF. The CDR3 bases are TGTGCCAGCAGTTTGGGGACCACCGGGGAGCTGTTTTTT.

This chain joins TRBV11-2 and TRBJ2-1, with 8 nucleotides matching TRBD2. The CDR3 runs to 18 residues. J lost 5 bases, V lost 5 bases, and 17 bases had no gene match. The germline V gene encodes CDR1 SGHAT and CDR2 FQNNGV. CDR3 DNA sequence: TGTGCCAGCAGCCGGGGAGCTGGATTGGCGGGGGGCCACAATGAGCAGTTCTTC. This codes for CASSRGAGLAGGHNEQFF.

This clonotype was seen more than once but under ten times. The genes are TRBV7-8 and TRBJ2-7; D unresolved. Germline CDR1 is SGHVS and CDR2 is FQNEAQ. The CDR3 contains 14 residues. V lost 1 base to trimming and J lost 0 bases, with 7 bases between them. This chain's CDR3 is CASSLGVLSYEQYV. CDR3 bases: TGTGCCAGCAGCTTAGGGGTTCTCTCCTACGAGCAGTACGTC.

The genes are TRBV6-2 or TRBV6-3 and TRBJ1-4; D is unresolved. Germline values: CDR1 MNHEY, CDR2 SVGEGT. The CDR3 loop spans 15 amino acids. The V and J ends lost 2 bases and 5 bases respectively, with 12 bases between them. CDR3 bases: TGTGCCAGCAGTTACCTCGCGAACGGAAATGAAAAACTGTTTTTT. Its translation: CASSYLANGNEKLFF.

This clonotype was seen a few times. This chain joins TRBV9 and TRBJ1-2, with no clear D. The CDR3 has 12 residues. Trimming left V 4 bases short and J 5 bases short, with 9 bases between. The V gene's germline CDR1 is SGDLS and CDR2 YYNGEE. Here the CDR3 reads CASSRGEYGYTF. DNA for the CDR3: TGTGCCAGCAGCCGGGGAGAATATGGCTACACCTTC.

This clonotype was recorded many times. The genes are TRBV3-1 and TRBJ2-2, with no clear D. This CDR3 is 14 amino acids long. Per germline, CDR1 LGHDT and CDR2 YNNKEL (reference sequence). Trimming took off 4 bases at V and 2 bases at J, with 8 bases between the two ends. The CDR3 DNA reads TGTGCCAGCAGCCCCCAGGTTAACACCGGGGAGCTGTTTTTT. Translating it yields CASSPQVNTGELFF.

The chain is built from TRBV5-1 and TRBJ2-7; 7 positions agree with TRBD2. The V gene end was trimmed by 0 bases and the J gene end by 6 bases; junction bases not matched to a gene: 9. CDR3 length: 15 residues. Per the germline V gene, CDR1 is SGHRS and CDR2 is YFSETQ. The CDR3 region is CASSLDSGPSGEQYF. CDR3 nucleotide sequence: TGCGCCAGCAGCTTGGATAGCGGGCCTTCGGGCGAGCAGTACTTC.

The chain combines TRBV11-2 with TRBJ2-3; 9 nucleotides match TRBD2. V was clipped by 1 base and J by 3 bases; unmatched bases: 5. Germline CDR1 SGHAT, CDR2 FQNNGV. The CDR3 spans 16 residues. CDR3: CASSLGGGLATDTQYF. The CDR3 DNA follows: TGTGCCAGCAGCTTAGGGGGGGGACTAGCTACAGATACGCAGTATTTT.